This T cell receptor beta chain was observed in a study of T cells during gluten challenge in celiac disease (dated by TCRdb to about 2017). General notes on the study: For 7 challenge participants who showed a significant rise in HLA-DQ:gluten tetramer-binding T cells, paired single-cell TCR sequencing was carried out. During the challenge, blood was drawn at baseline, day 6 and day 14, while duodenal biopsies were taken at baseline and day 14. Single-cell libraries were sequenced paired-end 250 bp and bulk libraries paired-end 300 bp on the Illumina MiSeq.

In blood, tetramer-binding CD4+ effector-memory gut-homing T cells were gated as CD3+, CD45RA-, CD62L- and integrin beta7+, with lineage markers excluded. To study recall of gluten-specific T cells, treated celiac disease patients who were on a gluten-free diet went through a 14-day oral dietary gluten challenge. Sorting was done on an Aria II cell sorter as single cells, plus in bulk whenever tetramer-positive cells were relatively numerous. Peripheral blood mononuclear cells were isolated using Ficoll density gradient centrifugation and were cryopreserved prior to staining. Before tetramer-binding CD4+ T cells were sorted, thawed cells were stained with a pool of PE-conjugated HLA-DQ:gluten tetramers presenting immunodominant gluten epitopes. Following HLA-DQ:gluten tetramer staining, tetramer-based enrichment was performed on blood samples. This clonotype was seen once. Qualities for individual bases were not recorded, and no much larger clone is one base off. Single-read evidence is weak.

Here is what the overall study found, with its caveats: Across roughly 7 patients, 12-44% of single-cell TCR-alpha/beta clonotypes at the latest time point were also present at baseline; bulk data gave roughly 52-55%. A peak in circulating gluten-specific T cells was observed on day 6, and the day-6 repertoire appeared to be composed largely of expanded preexisting memory clonotypes. Clonal expansion rose on day 6, as shown by reduced sample-corrected Shannon diversity of circulating gluten-specific T cells.

The receptor library was made with single-cell sequencing. Instrument on record: Illumina MiSeq. Three nested PCRs with multiplexed primers covering all TRA and TRB V genes were used to amplify paired single-cell TCR-alpha and TCR-beta sequences. The authors' analysis ran thus. Selected pRESTO steps were used to preprocess reads, and IMGT/HighV-QUEST was used to assign V, D, J genes and CDR3 junctions. Single cells were kept only if valid singletons with at most three chains, each supported by 100 or more reads. A clonotype was defined by identical paired TCR-alpha/beta nucleotide sequences, and sharing across patients of only 0.15% to 0.25% pointed to negligible cross-contamination. In samples containing more than 20 cells, repertoire diversity was estimated using an undersampling-corrected Shannon index. The public reads were reanalyzed by TCRdb: fastp trimming at Q25, MiXCR alignment, in-frame beta chains only. Merged by CDR3 protein, the rows form single entries marked with the most common genes and DNA. For this entry, the V and J calls and clone size follow TCRdb and not the study's own pipeline. Counted in this sample were 500 to 800 distinct CDR3 sequences; around 50% of them appeared once. The ten top clones hold less than 40% of the sample.

Taken from cysteine to phenylalanine, the CDR3 has 17 residues. The read is trimmed to its CDR3 DNA, 51 bases read in frame from base 1. CDR1 and CDR2 (SGHTA, FQGTGA) derive from the germline V gene. For this chain, trimming is 1 base at the V end and 3 bases at the J end, and the number of junction bases without a gene match is 10. The sequence links TRBV7-3 to TRBJ1-1, with 8 bases matching TRBD1. The TCR was taken from a female donor with celiac disease. The sample in question was gluten-specific CD4+ T cells sorted from blood using tetramers, obtained at baseline or on day 6, 14 or 28 of gluten challenge (not recorded which). The DNA is TGTGCCAGCAGCTTAAGGCAGGGGGCGCATATGGACACTGAAGCTTTCTTT. Protein translation: CASSLRQGAHMDTEAFF.